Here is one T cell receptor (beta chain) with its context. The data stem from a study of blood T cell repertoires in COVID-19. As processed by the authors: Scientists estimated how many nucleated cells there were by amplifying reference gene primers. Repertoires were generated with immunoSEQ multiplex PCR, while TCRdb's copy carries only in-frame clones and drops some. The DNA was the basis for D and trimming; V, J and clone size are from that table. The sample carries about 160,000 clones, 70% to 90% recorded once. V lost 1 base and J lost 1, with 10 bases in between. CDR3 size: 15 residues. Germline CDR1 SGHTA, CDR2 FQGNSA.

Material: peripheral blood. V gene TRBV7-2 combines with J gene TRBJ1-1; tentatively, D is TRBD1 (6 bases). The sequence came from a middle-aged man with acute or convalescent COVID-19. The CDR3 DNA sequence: TGTGCCAGCAGCTTAGGCCCAGGGGAGAACACTGAAGCTTTCTTT. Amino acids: CASSLGPGENTEAFF.